These T cell receptor beta chains were read from a single sample in a study of T cell responses to AZD1222 COVID-19 vaccine. Profiled with immunoSEQ multiplex PCR; TCRdb holds only in-frame clones, not every one. The sample consists of tens of thousands of clones, around nine tenths of them appearing once. Source: peripheral blood, taken on day 0 of AZD1222 vaccination. Receptors were obtained from an adult in good health. Both conserved end residues are part of each CDR3. The D gene is left open where the match is weak. Where a row states a size, it is once, few, many or the class of an expanded clone; other rows omit it.

size | D | J | V | CDR3 | DNA
- | TRBD2 | TRBJ2-2 | TRBV27 | CASSLGRTSVDTGELFF | TGTGCCAGCAGTTTGGGCCGGACTAGCGTAGACACCGGGGAGCTGTTTTTT
- | - | TRBJ1-5 | TRBV12-5 | CASVREGFGNQPQHF | TGTGCTAGTGTTAGGGAGGGGTTCGGCAATCAGCCCCAGCATTTT
- | TRBD1 | TRBJ2-7 | TRBV5-4 | CASSLMDRTYEQYF | TGTGCCAGCAGCTTGATGGACAGGACCTACGAGCAGTACTTC
- | - | TRBJ1-3 | TRBV5-4 | CASSRGTSSGNTIYF | TGTGCCAGCAGCCGAGGGACGAGCTCTGGAAACACCATATATTTT
- | TRBD1 | TRBJ2-3 | TRBV5-5 | CASSPDRGRLRTDTQYF | TGTGCCAGCAGCCCGGACAGGGGGCGCCTACGGACAGATACGCAGTATTTT
- | - | TRBJ2-3 | TRBV3-1/TRBV3-2 | CASSTRLNADTQYF | TGTGCCAGCAGCACCCGACTGAACGCGGATACGCAGTATTTT
- | TRBD1 | TRBJ2-7 | TRBV4-3 | CASSQDRTGPDEQYF | TGCGCCAGCAGCCAAGATCGGACAGGGCCGGACGAGCAGTACTTC
- | - | TRBJ1-4 | TRBV7-9 | CASSAQGGGYEKLFF | TGTGCCAGCAGCGCGCAAGGCGGGGGGTATGAAAAACTGTTTTTT
- | - | TRBJ1-1 | TRBV10-3 | CAIRTDRNTEAFF | TGTGCCATCAGGACGGACAGGAACACTGAAGCTTTCTTT
- | TRBD1 | TRBJ1-1 | TRBV9 | CASSPLNYAQGGEAFF | TGTGCCAGCAGCCCTCTGAATTACGCGCAGGGGGGTGAAGCTTTCTTT
- | - | TRBJ1-1 | TRBV7-2 | CASSPGQNTEAFF | TGTGCCAGCAGCCCGGGCCAGAACACTGAAGCTTTCTTT
- | - | TRBJ1-5 | TRBV11-2 | CASSLTGDSNQPQHF | TGTGCCAGCAGCTTAACTGGGGATAGCAATCAGCCCCAGCATTTT
- | - | TRBJ1-2 | TRBV7-8 | CASSSAGNYGYTF | TGTGCCAGCAGCTCTGCAGGGAACTATGGCTACACCTTC
- | - | TRBJ1-4 | TRBV18 | CANPGGGYEKLFF | TGTGCCAACCCCGGGGGGGGATACGAAAAACTGTTTTTT
- | - | TRBJ1-2 | TRBV15 | CATRNNREAWGYTF | TGTGCCACCAGAAATAACCGGGAAGCTTGGGGCTACACCTTC
- | - | TRBJ2-7 | TRBV10-3 | CAISDGSFGNEQYF | TGTGCCATCAGTGACGGTTCGTTCGGCAACGAGCAGTACTTC
- | - | TRBJ1-2 | TRBV9 | CASSALDGYTF | TGTGCCAGCAGCGCTTTAGATGGCTACACCTTC
- | - | TRBJ1-2 | TRBV3-1/TRBV3-2 | CASSQDRAGVYGYTF | TGTGCCAGCAGCCAAGATCGGGCCGGAGTCTATGGCTACACCTTC
- | TRBD2 | TRBJ2-7 | TRBV5-6 | CASSLPSGGGYEQYF | TGTGCCAGCAGCCTTCCTAGCGGGGGGGGGTACGAGCAGTACTTC
- | - | TRBJ2-3 | TRBV7-9 | CASRKGVTDTQYF | TGTGCCAGCAGGAAGGGGGTCACAGATACGCAGTATTTT
- | - | TRBJ2-7 | TRBV7-8 | CASSTKWSGAPYEQYF | TGTGCCAGCAGCACAAAGTGGTCGGGAGCCCCTTACGAGCAGTACTTC
- | - | TRBJ2-7 | TRBV4-2 | CASSLHTRDPYEQYF | TGTGCCAGCAGCCTCCACACCCGGGACCCCTACGAGCAGTACTTC
- | - | TRBJ2-2 | TRBV27 | CASSPGQNTGELFF | TGTGCCAGCAGTCCCGGACAGAACACCGGGGAGCTGTTTTTT
- | - | TRBJ2-1 | TRBV6-2/TRBV6-3 | CASSSTYNEQFF | TGTGCCAGCAGTTCTACCTACAATGAGCAGTTCTTC
- | TRBD1 | TRBJ1-1 | TRBV20-1 | CSASDRGSEAFF | TGCAGTGCTAGTGACAGGGGATCTGAAGCTTTCTTT
- | - | TRBJ2-2 | TRBV4-1 | CASFATNTGELFF | TGCGCCAGCTTCGCAACGAACACCGGGGAGCTGTTTTTT
- | - | TRBJ2-5 | TRBV2 | CARETGTYQETQYF | TGTGCCAGGGAAACCGGGACATACCAAGAGACCCAGTACTTC
once | TRBD2 | TRBJ2-3 | TRBV4-2 | CASSHKAGGSTDTQYF | TGTGCCAGCAGCCACAAAGCGGGGGGGAGCACAGATACGCAGTATTTT
- | - | TRBJ2-7 | TRBV5-1 | CASSAGISYEQYF | TGCGCCAGCAGTGCTGGGATTTCCTACGAGCAGTACTTC
- | TRBD2 | TRBJ2-3 | TRBV2 | CASSRHPSGGPPDTQYF | TGTGCCAGCAGTCGCCACCCTAGCGGGGGGCCCCCAGATACGCAGTATTTT
- | - | TRBJ2-7 | TRBV18 | CASSPLRQRGESYEQYF | TGTGCCAGCTCACCACTCAGGCAAAGGGGCGAATCCTACGAGCAGTACTTC
- | - | TRBJ2-2 | TRBV7-9 | CASSLGGGVTGELFF | TGTGCCAGCAGCTTAGGAGGCGGTGTAACCGGGGAGCTGTTTTTT
- | TRBD1 | TRBJ2-5 | TRBV7-8 | CASSSGQGTGETQYF | TGTGCCAGCAGCTCGGGACAGGGGACAGGGGAGACCCAGTACTTC
- | TRBD2 | TRBJ2-3 | TRBV4-2 | CASSQDFGRATDTQYF | TGTGCCAGCAGCCAAGATTTCGGGAGGGCCACAGATACGCAGTATTTT
- | - | TRBJ1-1 | TRBV7-9 | CASSLPEAFF | TGTGCCAGCAGCTTACCTGAAGCTTTCTTT
once | - | TRBJ1-6 | TRBV27 | CASGNSPLHF | TGTGCCAGCGGCAATTCACCCCTCCACTTT
- | - | TRBJ1-2 | TRBV6-5 | CASSYGTKRDGYTF | TGTGCCAGCAGTTACGGGACAAAAAGGGATGGCTACACCTTC
- | TRBD1 | TRBJ2-3 | TRBV18 | CASSPTGTASTDTQYF | TGTGCCAGCTCACCTACCGGGACAGCCAGCACAGATACGCAGTATTTT
- | - | TRBJ2-3 | TRBV19 | CASSIQAAAGRSDTQYF | TGTGCCAGTAGTATTCAAGCGGCGGCAGGGAGGTCAGATACGCAGTATTTT
- | - | TRBJ2-7 | TRBV14 | CASSQLGVGEQYF | TGTGCCAGCAGCCAACTGGGGGTCGGCGAGCAGTACTTC
- | TRBD1 | TRBJ1-6 | TRBV10-2 | CASSASGTGNGSPLHF | TGCGCCAGCAGTGCCTCCGGGACAGGGAACGGTTCACCCCTCCACTTT
- | - | TRBJ2-5 | TRBV7-9 | CASSLGDTGGETQYF | TGTGCCAGCAGCTTAGGGGACACTGGGGGAGAGACCCAGTACTTC
few | TRBD1 | TRBJ2-3 | TRBV14 | CASSQTGWGTQYF | TGTGCCAGCAGCCAGACAGGGTGGGGTACGCAGTATTTT
once | TRBD1 | TRBJ2-2 | TRBV19 | CASVGQSTGELFF | TGTGCCAGTGTGGGACAGTCCACCGGGGAGCTGTTTTTT
once | - | TRBJ2-1 | TRBV7-9 | CASSLGSGNEQFF | TGTGCCAGCAGCTTGGGCAGTGGAAATGAGCAGTTCTTC